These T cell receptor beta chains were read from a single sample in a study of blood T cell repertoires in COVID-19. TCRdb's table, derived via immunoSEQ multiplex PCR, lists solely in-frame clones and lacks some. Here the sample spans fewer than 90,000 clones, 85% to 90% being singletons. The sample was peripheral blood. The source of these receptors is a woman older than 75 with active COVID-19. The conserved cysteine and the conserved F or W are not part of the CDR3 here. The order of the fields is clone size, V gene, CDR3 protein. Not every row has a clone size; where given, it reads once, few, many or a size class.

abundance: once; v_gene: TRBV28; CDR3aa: ASSNPTGGYNTGELF
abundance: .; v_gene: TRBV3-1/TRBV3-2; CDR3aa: ASSWTSMTDTQY
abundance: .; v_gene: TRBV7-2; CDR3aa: ASSLGLAGFTDTQY
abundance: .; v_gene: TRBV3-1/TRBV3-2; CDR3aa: ASSQDEVSSGRGRGSYNEQF
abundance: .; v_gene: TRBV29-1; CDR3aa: SVVGDYSEETQY
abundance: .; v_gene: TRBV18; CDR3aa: ASQTASGAYEQY
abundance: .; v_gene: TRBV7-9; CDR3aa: ASSLSGNTEAF
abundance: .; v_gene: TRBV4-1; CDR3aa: ASSQDASGSSYEQY
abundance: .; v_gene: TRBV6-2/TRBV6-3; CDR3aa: ASSQGLAGGRKY
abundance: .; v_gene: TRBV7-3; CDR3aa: ASSLTPISGATYNEQF
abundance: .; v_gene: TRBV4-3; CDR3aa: ASSPVQGAYEQY
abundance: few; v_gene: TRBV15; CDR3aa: ATGGPGTPGEQY
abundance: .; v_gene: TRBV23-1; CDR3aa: ASSQRAGPRNSPLH
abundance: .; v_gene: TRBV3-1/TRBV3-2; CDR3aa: ASSLQTGVEKLF
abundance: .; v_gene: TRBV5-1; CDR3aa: ASSVGQGGRPLSSGELF
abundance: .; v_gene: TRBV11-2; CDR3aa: ASSSAASYEQY
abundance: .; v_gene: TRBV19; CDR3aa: ASRQGAQPQH
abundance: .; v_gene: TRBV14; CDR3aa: ASSQEGWGRGSLNEQF
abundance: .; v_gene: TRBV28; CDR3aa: ASATQVSTDTQY
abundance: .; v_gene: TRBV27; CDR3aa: ASSFYRTDTSTDTQY
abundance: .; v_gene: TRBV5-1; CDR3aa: ASSSLAGSTDTQY
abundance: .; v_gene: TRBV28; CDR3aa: ASSAGTSGRRETQY
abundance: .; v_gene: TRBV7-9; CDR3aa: ASSFGNEQF
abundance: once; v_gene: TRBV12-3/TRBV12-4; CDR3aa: ASRSGGTDTQY
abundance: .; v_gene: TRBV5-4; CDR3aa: ASSLVTGPNTGELF
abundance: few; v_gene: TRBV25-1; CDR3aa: ASSSTGYEQY
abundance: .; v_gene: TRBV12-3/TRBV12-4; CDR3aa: AGKDSLNEKLF
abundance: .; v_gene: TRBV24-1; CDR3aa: ATSADLAGSTDTQY
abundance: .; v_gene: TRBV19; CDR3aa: ASSIEGKAGSPLH
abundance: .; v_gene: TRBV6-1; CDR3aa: ASSEAGLAGFIYEQY
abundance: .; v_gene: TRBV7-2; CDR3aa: ASSQLAYEQY
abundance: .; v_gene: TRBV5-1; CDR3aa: ASSLGAGYLEGYT
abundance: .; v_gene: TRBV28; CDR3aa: ASSLRLRGQQETQY
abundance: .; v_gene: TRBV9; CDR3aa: ASSSTLNSYNEQF
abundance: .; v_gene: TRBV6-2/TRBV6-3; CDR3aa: ASSFSYSNQPQH
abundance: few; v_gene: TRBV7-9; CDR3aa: ASSQDSFVSYEQY
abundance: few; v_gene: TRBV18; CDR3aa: ASSLRAGLDTEAF
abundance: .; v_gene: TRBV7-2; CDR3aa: ASSLSGVGEQF
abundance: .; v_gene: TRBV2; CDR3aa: ASNIEGGAGETQY
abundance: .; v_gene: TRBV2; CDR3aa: ASRKTGTGGELF
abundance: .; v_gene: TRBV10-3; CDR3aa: AISGRTGGFTGELF
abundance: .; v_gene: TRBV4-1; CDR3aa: ASRHQGARPGELF
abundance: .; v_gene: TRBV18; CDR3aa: ASSPPGAGSYEQY
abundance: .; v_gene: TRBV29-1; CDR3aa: SVVNSGGSSYNEQF
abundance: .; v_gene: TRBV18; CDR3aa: ASSHLRTVQETQY
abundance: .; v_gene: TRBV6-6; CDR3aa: ASSYEGARTEAF
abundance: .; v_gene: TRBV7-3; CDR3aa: ASSSGTNSGANVLT
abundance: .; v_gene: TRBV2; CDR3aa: ASTKQGGGTEAF
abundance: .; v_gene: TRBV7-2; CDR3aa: ASSLARETQY
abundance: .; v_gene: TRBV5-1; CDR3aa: ASSTTGTGISYEQY
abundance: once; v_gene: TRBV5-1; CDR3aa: ASSLETSGRSTDTQY
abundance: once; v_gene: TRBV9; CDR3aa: ASSLSPTGNEQF
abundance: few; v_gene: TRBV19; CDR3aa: ASSILHGSSYEQY
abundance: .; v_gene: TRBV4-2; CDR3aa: ASSPGTGYHNEQF
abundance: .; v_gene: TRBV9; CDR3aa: ASNLAEHDNEQF
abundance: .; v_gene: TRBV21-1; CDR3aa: ASSKAPGLTNEKLF
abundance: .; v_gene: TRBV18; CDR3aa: ASSLGPTGGEQY